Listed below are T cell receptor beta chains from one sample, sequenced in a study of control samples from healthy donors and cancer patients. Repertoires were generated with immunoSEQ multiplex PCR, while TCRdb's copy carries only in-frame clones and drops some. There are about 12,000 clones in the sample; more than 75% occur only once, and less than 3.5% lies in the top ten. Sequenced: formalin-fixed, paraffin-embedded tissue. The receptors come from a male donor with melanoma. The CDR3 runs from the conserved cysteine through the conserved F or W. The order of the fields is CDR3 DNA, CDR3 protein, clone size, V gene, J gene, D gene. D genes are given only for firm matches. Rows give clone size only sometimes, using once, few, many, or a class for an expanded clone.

DNA: TGTGCCTGGAGCATGACAGGGTTTGGGTATGGCTACACCTTC; CDR3: CAWSMTGFGYGYTF; size: .; V: TRBV30; J: TRBJ1-2; D: TRBD1
DNA: TGTGCCAGCTCACCATCTATAGACAGGGGCTACACCTTC; CDR3: CASSPSIDRGYTF; size: .; V: TRBV18; J: TRBJ1-2; D: .
DNA: TGCAGTGCTAGAGGGCTTGAAAAACTGTTTTTT; CDR3: CSARGLEKLFF; size: .; V: TRBV20-1; J: TRBJ1-4; D: .
DNA: TGTGCCAGCAGTGAACCCATGGGAGCTTTCTTT; CDR3: CASSEPMGAFF; size: .; V: TRBV6-1; J: TRBJ1-1; D: .
DNA: TGTGCCAGCAGATCAAGTGGGCTCAACTATGGCTACACCTTC; CDR3: CASRSSGLNYGYTF; size: .; V: TRBV27; J: TRBJ1-2; D: .
DNA: TGTGCCAGCAAACCAGTGGGGCGGGATGAAAAACTGTTTTTT; CDR3: CASKPVGRDEKLFF; size: .; V: TRBV5-4; J: TRBJ1-4; D: .
DNA: TGTGCCAGCAAGGGGACAGCTAGTTATGGCTACACCTTC; CDR3: CASKGTASYGYTF; size: .; V: TRBV12-3/TRBV12-4; J: TRBJ1-2; D: TRBD1
DNA: TGTGCCAGCAGTGAAACCGGGGAGCTGTTTTTT; CDR3: CASSETGELFF; size: .; V: TRBV7-3; J: TRBJ2-2; D: .
DNA: TGTGCCAGCTCACCGTTTGAAGCCGGGACTAGCGGGAGAGAGACCCAGTACTTC; CDR3: CASSPFEAGTSGRETQYF; size: .; V: TRBV18; J: TRBJ2-5; D: TRBD2
DNA: TGTGCCAGCAGTGAACCCACTGAAGCTTTCTTT; CDR3: CASSEPTEAFF; size: .; V: TRBV2; J: TRBJ1-1; D: .
DNA: TGTGCCACCAATTTGGGAGGCTCGAGCTCTGGAAACACCATATATTTT; CDR3: CATNLGGSSSGNTIYF; size: few; V: TRBV19; J: TRBJ1-3; D: .
DNA: TGTGCCAGCAGTCGGACAGGGACCTATACGCAGTATTTT; CDR3: CASSRTGTYTQYF; size: .; V: TRBV6-2/TRBV6-3; J: TRBJ2-3; D: TRBD1
DNA: TGTGCCAGCAACCAGCTTAGCACAGATACGCAGTATTTT; CDR3: CASNQLSTDTQYF; size: .; V: TRBV7-2; J: TRBJ2-3; D: .
DNA: TGTGCCAGCCGATTCGGCCCCACTGAAGCTTTCTTT; CDR3: CASRFGPTEAFF; size: .; V: TRBV5-5; J: TRBJ1-1; D: .
DNA: TGTGCCAGCAGCCGAAGTCTACAGTCCTACGAGCAGTACTTC; CDR3: CASSRSLQSYEQYF; size: .; V: TRBV11-1; J: TRBJ2-7; D: .
DNA: TGTGCCAGCAGCCAAGGTACCGGGGAGCTGTTTTTT; CDR3: CASSQGTGELFF; size: .; V: TRBV14; J: TRBJ2-2; D: .
DNA: TGTGCCAGTAGTATTGGTCACAGACTGACTTTTGGTGGCTACACCTTC; CDR3: CASSIGHRLTFGGYTF; size: .; V: TRBV19; J: TRBJ1-2; D: .
DNA: TGTGCCAGCAGCTTGGATACAGGAAGCTACACCTTC; CDR3: CASSLDTGSYTF; size: .; V: TRBV11-2; J: TRBJ1-2; D: .
DNA: TGTGCCGGGGAGTCATGCGGGAGGAGGGCCTGCGAGCAGTATTTC; CDR3: CAGESCGRRACEQYF; size: once; V: TRBV6-5; J: TRBJ2-7; D: TRBD2
DNA: TGTGCCAGCAGTCGAAGTGGGGCAGGGGTAACTGAAGCTTTCTTT; CDR3: CASSRSGAGVTEAFF; size: .; V: TRBV7-2; J: TRBJ1-1; D: .
DNA: TGTGCCAGCAGTGGCATGGGGCGCTATGGCTACACCTTC; CDR3: CASSGMGRYGYTF; size: .; V: TRBV2; J: TRBJ1-2; D: .
DNA: TGTGCTAGTGGTCCGGGACAGAGCACAGATACGCAGTATTTT; CDR3: CASGPGQSTDTQYF; size: .; V: TRBV12-5; J: TRBJ2-3; D: TRBD1
DNA: TGTGCCAGCAGTGAAGTTGTCAGGCAGGGGGGTGAAGCTTTCTTT; CDR3: CASSEVVRQGGEAFF; size: few; V: TRBV6-1; J: TRBJ1-1; D: TRBD1
DNA: TGTGCCAGCAGTTACAGGGACAGAAGCACAGATACGCAGTATTTT; CDR3: CASSYRDRSTDTQYF; size: .; V: TRBV6-2/TRBV6-3; J: TRBJ2-3; D: TRBD1
DNA: TGTGCCAGCAGCCTCCGGGGGCGGTGGGACAATGAGCAGTTCTTC; CDR3: CASSLRGRWDNEQFF; size: .; V: TRBV11-2; J: TRBJ2-1; D: .
DNA: TGTGCCAGCAGCTTGGTCGGGGGATACGAGCAGTACTTC; CDR3: CASSLVGGYEQYF; size: .; V: TRBV5-8; J: TRBJ2-7; D: .
DNA: TGTGCCAGCAGCTTGGGGTGGATAGTCGGGAGTGAGCAGTTCTTC; CDR3: CASSLGWIVGSEQFF; size: .; V: TRBV7-2; J: TRBJ2-1; D: .
DNA: TGTGCCACCAGTCCCCAGGACAGAACATACAATGAGCAGTTCTTC; CDR3: CATSPQDRTYNEQFF; size: .; V: TRBV24-1; J: TRBJ2-1; D: .
DNA: TGTGCCAGCAGCCAAGTTAATTCGGGAGCAGATACGCAGTATTTT; CDR3: CASSQVNSGADTQYF; size: .; V: TRBV3-1/TRBV3-2; J: TRBJ2-3; D: .
DNA: TGTGCCAGTCAATTCGGGGGAGGGCCGCAGCAGTACTTC; CDR3: CASQFGGGPQQYF; size: .; V: TRBV5-4; J: TRBJ2-7; D: TRBD2
DNA: TGTGCCAGCAGTCCGGGGGGGGCATACGAGCAGTACTTC; CDR3: CASSPGGAYEQYF; size: .; V: TRBV11-2; J: TRBJ2-7; D: TRBD2
DNA: TGCGCCAGCAGCTGGGAGACTAGCGGGAGGGCGGAGCAGTATTTT; CDR3: CASSWETSGRAEQYF; size: .; V: TRBV5-1; J: TRBJ2-3; D: TRBD2
DNA: TGTGCCAGCTCACGGGACAGGAGCACTGAAAAACTGTTTTTT; CDR3: CASSRDRSTEKLFF; size: .; V: TRBV18; J: TRBJ1-4; D: TRBD1
DNA: TGTGCCAGCAGCCCAAGACAGGGATGGTACACTGAAGCTTTCTTT; CDR3: CASSPRQGWYTEAFF; size: .; V: TRBV5-8; J: TRBJ1-1; D: TRBD1
DNA: TGTGCCAGCAGCTTAGGGACTAGTACCAACAATGAGCAGTTCTTC; CDR3: CASSLGTSTNNEQFF; size: once; V: TRBV7-8; J: TRBJ2-1; D: TRBD2
DNA: TGTGCCAGCAGCGAGGGTCGCTATGGCTACACCTTC; CDR3: CASSEGRYGYTF; size: .; V: TRBV6-5; J: TRBJ1-2; D: .
DNA: TGTGCCAGCAGCTTGGCGATTGACAGATTAGATCAGCCCCAGCATTTT; CDR3: CASSLAIDRLDQPQHF; size: .; V: TRBV5-6; J: TRBJ1-5; D: .
DNA: TGTGCCAGCAGTTACTCTACTGCGGGGGGAGCTAACTATGGCTACACCTTC; CDR3: CASSYSTAGGANYGYTF; size: .; V: TRBV6-2/TRBV6-3; J: TRBJ1-2; D: .
DNA: TGTGCCAGTACTGAGCCACGCGGGAGTAACACCGGGGAGCTGTTTTTT; CDR3: CASTEPRGSNTGELFF; size: .; V: TRBV19; J: TRBJ2-2; D: TRBD2
DNA: TGTGCCAGCAGTTCCTCGAAAAGCTCCTACGAGCAGTACTTC; CDR3: CASSSSKSSYEQYF; size: .; V: TRBV6-5; J: TRBJ2-7; D: .
DNA: TGTGCCTGGAGTACGGGTAAACCAGATACGCAGTATTTT; CDR3: CAWSTGKPDTQYF; size: .; V: TRBV30; J: TRBJ2-3; D: .
DNA: TGTGCCAGCAGCCACCGACATCCTGCTGGGGATGAGCAGTTCTTC; CDR3: CASSHRHPAGDEQFF; size: .; V: TRBV7-6; J: TRBJ2-1; D: .
DNA: TGTGCCAGCAGTTGGCCTTTGGGCCCTAACACTGAAGCTTTCTTT; CDR3: CASSWPLGPNTEAFF; size: .; V: TRBV6-4; J: TRBJ1-1; D: .
DNA: TGCAGTGCCCGGGACACTGAAGCTTTCTTT; CDR3: CSARDTEAFF; size: .; V: TRBV20-1; J: TRBJ1-1; D: .
DNA: TGTGCCAGCAGCTGGGCAGATAGCACAGATACGCAGTATTTT; CDR3: CASSWADSTDTQYF; size: .; V: TRBV7-2; J: TRBJ2-3; D: .
DNA: TGTGCCAGCAGTTACGTTGAGGCCACTGAAGCTTTCTTT; CDR3: CASSYVEATEAFF; size: .; V: TRBV6-5; J: TRBJ1-1; D: .
DNA: TGTGCCAGCACCTCTTCGACAGGGGCCTACAATGAGCAGTTCTTC; CDR3: CASTSSTGAYNEQFF; size: .; V: TRBV11-2; J: TRBJ2-1; D: TRBD1
DNA: TGTGCCAGCAGCCTTGGGGGGACTAGCACAGATACGCAGTATTTT; CDR3: CASSLGGTSTDTQYF; size: .; V: TRBV7-2; J: TRBJ2-3; D: .
DNA: TGTGCCAGTAGTGTTGGGACAGGGGGCTACGAGCAGTACTTC; CDR3: CASSVGTGGYEQYF; size: few; V: TRBV19; J: TRBJ2-7; D: TRBD1
DNA: TGTGCCAGCACGGCCGGGACAGGGGTTTCATTAGCTTTCTTT; CDR3: CASTAGTGVSLAFF; size: .; V: TRBV27; J: TRBJ1-1; D: TRBD1
DNA: TGTGCCAGCACCCCAGGGGGGCAGGGGGCGTATGGCTACACCTTC; CDR3: CASTPGGQGAYGYTF; size: .; V: TRBV6-6; J: TRBJ1-2; D: TRBD1
DNA: TGTGCCAGCAGCGTATCCGGGGAGCTGTTTTTT; CDR3: CASSVSGELFF; size: .; V: TRBV9; J: TRBJ2-2; D: .
DNA: TGTGCCAGCTCAGACGCCGGGACGGATTCTTATAGCAATCAGCCCCAGCATTTT; CDR3: CASSDAGTDSYSNQPQHF; size: .; V: TRBV18; J: TRBJ1-5; D: .
DNA: TGCAGCGCCGGATCCTGGACAGGGAGGGGGGTCTATGGCTACACCTTC; CDR3: CSAGSWTGRGVYGYTF; size: .; V: TRBV29-1; J: TRBJ1-2; D: TRBD1
DNA: TGTGCCAGCAGCCCAGGACCCGAATTCGGGCCGTCAAGCATTCAGTACTTC; CDR3: CASSPGPEFGPSSIQYF; size: .; V: TRBV9; J: TRBJ2-4; D: .